These 12 T cell receptor beta chains were sequenced from one sample in a study of CD8 T cell repertoires and HIV-1 epitope variants. Only in-frame clones appear in the TCRdb table, and some are missing; sequencing was by immunoSEQ multiplex PCR. The table shows almost 5,500 clones, with 55% to 75% occurring only once. Which antigens these TCRs recognize remains unknown. The sample taken for sequencing was cultured CD8+ T cells derived from PBMCs. These receptors originate from a male donor with HIV.

The rearrangement uses TRBV19 and TRBJ2-7, with D uncertain. The CDR3 consists of 13 residues. V lost 5 bases and J lost 6, with 14 bases in between. CDR1 and CDR2 from the germline V gene are LNHDA and SQIVND (reference sequence). CDR3 DNA sequence: TGTGCCAGTAGTCCCATGTCCCAAGGCGAGCAGTACTTC. Translating gives CASSPMSQGEQYF. The full variable domain, with the rest looked up from reference TRBV19 and TRBJ2-7, is DGGITQSPKYLFRKEGQNVTLSCEQNLNHDAMYWYRQDPGQGLRLIYYSQIVNDFQKGDIAEGYSVSREKKESFPLTVTSAQKNPTAFYLCASSPMSQGEQYFGPGTRLTVT.

The chain carries TRBV5-6 and TRBJ1-3, with D uncertain. In germline, CDR1 is SGHDT, CDR2 YYEEEE. V shed 0 bases and J shed 0 bases, with 4 bases lying between them. This CDR3 region has 14 residues. The CDR3 nucleotides are TGTGCCAGCAGCTTGGGGTCCTCTGGAAACACCATATATTTT. Amino acids: CASSLGSSGNTIYF.

This clone has only a few counts. The rearrangement joins TRBV19 to TRBJ2-1; D is uncertain. The germline V and J ends were trimmed by 6 bases and 0 bases, with 6 bases remaining between them. Germline lookup yields CDR1 LNHDA and CDR2 SQIVND (reference sequence). This CDR3 has 13 residues. The CDR3 region has the DNA TGTGCCAGTAGCCGGAGCTCCTACAATGAGCAGTTCTTC. Translated, it gives CASSRSSYNEQFF.

This rearrangement joins TRBV7-9 to TRBJ2-7, with a possible D match to TRBD2 (6 bases). Germline-derived CDR1 and CDR2 are SEHNR and FQNEAQ (reference sequence). Trimming took off 3 bases at V and 2 bases at J, with 14 bases between the two ends. This CDR3 spans 15 amino acids. The CDR3 DNA reads as TGTGCCAGCAGCTTCACCGGGACGGGAGCCTACGAGCAGTACTTC. It yields the protein CASSFTGTGAYEQYF.

J is TRBJ1-1 and V is TRBV13; a possible D gene is TRBD1 (6 bases). This CDR3 contains 15 residues. Germline loops: CDR1 PRHDT, CDR2 FYEKMQ (reference sequence). Trimming cost V 6 bases and J 5 bases, with 19 bases left between them. CDR3 sequence reads: CASREQGRGRTEAFF. The CDR3 region has the DNA TGTGCCAGCAGAGAACAGGGAAGGGGGAGGACTGAAGCTTTCTTT.

J is TRBJ2-5 and V is TRBV23-1; no definite D call. TRBV23-1 is reported as an ORF; its role is uncertain. Trimming left V 7 bases short and J 0 bases short, with 21 bases between. The CDR3 runs to 17 residues. The CDR3 here is CASTSRHPAVDQETQYF. The DNA for the CDR3 is TGCGCCAGCACCTCGAGACACCCAGCAGTGGACCAAGAGACCCAGTACTTC.

The V gene is TRBV6-1, the J gene TRBJ2-5; D call uncertain. Germline loops: CDR1 MNHNS, CDR2 SASEGT. CDR3 size: 14 residues. Deletions cut 0 bases from V and 5 bases from J, with 10 bases between. The CDR3: CASSEAGSKETQYF. The CDR3 bases are TGTGCCAGCAGTGAAGCCGGAAGCAAGGAGACCCAGTACTTC.

The genes are TRBV6-6 and TRBJ1-5; D is undetermined. V lost 6 bases, J lost 6 bases, and 12 bases lay in between. The CDR3 has 13 amino acids. The germline V gene encodes CDR1 MNHNY and CDR2 SVGAGI (reference sequence). The CDR3 DNA reads TGTGCCAGCAGCTTCGACTTGGGTCAGCCCCAGCATTTT. Translation gives CASSFDLGQPQHF.

There are a few counts of this clone. The chain uses TRBV15 and TRBJ2-7, with D possibly being TRBD1 (6 bases). Looked up from germline, CDR1 is LNHNV and CDR2 is YYDKDF (reference sequence). V was pared by 3 bases and J by 5 bases, with 11 bases between. CDR3 length: 13 amino acids. CDR3 protein: CATSSLYRDEQYF. For the CDR3, the DNA is TGTGCCACCAGCAGCCTATACAGGGACGAGCAGTACTTC.

DNA of the CDR3: TGTGCCAGCAGCTTAACGTCATTCACAGGGAACACCGGGGAGCTGTTTTTT. Its protein is CASSLTSFTGNTGELFF. The chain uses TRBV7-3 and TRBJ2-2; D perhaps matches TRBD1 (5 bases). V was pared by 0 bases and J by 1 base, with 12 bases between. The germline gives CDR1 SGHTA, CDR2 FQGTGA. The CDR3 is made up of 17 amino acids.

V is TRBV27 and J is TRBJ2-1; no clear D gene. CDR1 and CDR2 (germline): MNHEY, SMNVEV (reference sequence). The CDR3 covers 15 residues. V lost 3 bases to trimming and J lost 0 bases, with 9 bases between them. DNA for the CDR3: TGTGCCAGCAGTTTCCCAGGTGTCTCCTACAATGAGCAGTTCTTC. This codes for CASSFPGVSYNEQFF.

The chain uses TRBV9 and TRBJ2-2; TRBD1 matches 7 bases. V shed 4 bases, J shed 5 bases, and the junction held 8 bases outside the gene matches. Looked up from germline, CDR1 is SGDLS and CDR2 is YYNGEE. The CDR3 runs 15 residues. The CDR3 DNA follows: TGTGCCAGCAGCACCTGGGACAGCCAAACCGGGGAGCTGTTTTTT. Amino acid sequence: CASSTWDSQTGELFF.